The rows below give T cell receptor beta chains drawn from one sample of a study of blood T cells in healthy people across ages. TCRdb reprocessed the 5' RACE reads with MiXCR, giving one entry per CDR3 protein. Of about 570,000 distinct CDR3 sequences in the sample, over 25% were seen once. These same data were also listed under a study on T cells of mothers and their children.

Sample: blood. The receptor set was obtained from a boy aged 2 to 10 in good health. Each CDR3 is given with its conserved first and last residue. The order of the fields is J gene, clone size, D gene, V gene, CDR3 protein, CDR3 DNA. D genes are given only for firm matches. A row's size may be missing; if present it is once, few, many or a size class.

TRBJ1-2 - - TRBV6-1 CASSRDGSFYGYTF TGTGCCAGCAGCAGGGACGGTTCCTTCTATGGCTACACCTTC
TRBJ2-1 few TRBD2 TRBV2 CASSGLAWEQFF TGTGCCAGCAGTGGACTAGCGTGGGAGCAGTTCTTC
TRBJ2-7 - - TRBV7-9 CASSLGRQRSYEQYF TGTGCCAGCAGCTTAGGCCGACAGAGGTCCTACGAGCAGTACTTC
TRBJ1-1 many - TRBV3-1 CASRHQGDTEAFF TGTGCCAGCAGACATCAAGGGGACACTGAAGCTTTCTTT
TRBJ1-3 few TRBD1 TRBV20-1 CSARGFGTGVLLGNTIYF TGCAGTGCTAGAGGCTTCGGGACAGGGGTCCTGCTCGGAAACACCATATATTTT
TRBJ2-7 - TRBD1 TRBV4-3 CASSPTEGAGGFYEQYF TGCGCCAGCAGCCCCACCGAGGGGGCAGGGGGCTTCTACGAGCAGTACTTC
TRBJ2-1 few TRBD2 TRBV5-1 CASSSPGGSASSYNEQFF TGCGCCAGCAGCTCGCCAGGCGGGAGCGCCAGCTCCTACAATGAGCAGTTTTTC
TRBJ2-7 - - TRBV4-2 CASSQDRQETYEQYF TGTGCCAGCAGCCAAGATAGGCAGGAAACCTACGAGCAGTACTTC
TRBJ2-2 few TRBD2 TRBV5-1 CASSLRTSGYTGELFF TGCGCCAGCAGCTTGCGAACTAGCGGTTACACCGGGGAGCTGTTTTTT
TRBJ1-1 - - TRBV11-2 CASSPGLPWGTEAFF TGTGCCAGCAGCCCGGGACTTCCCTGGGGCACTGAAGCTTTCTTT
TRBJ2-5 - - TRBV2 CASSANRAQETQYF TGTGCCAGCAGTGCTAACAGGGCTCAAGAGACCCAGTACTTC
TRBJ1-2 - - TRBV5-6 CASSPSPYRGLTYGYTF TGTGCCAGCAGCCCATCCCCTTACAGAGGACTAACTTATGGCTACACCTTC
TRBJ2-3 once - TRBV28 CASSLSSSQDTQYF TGTGCCAGCAGTTTATCGTCTAGCCAAGATACGCAGTATTTT